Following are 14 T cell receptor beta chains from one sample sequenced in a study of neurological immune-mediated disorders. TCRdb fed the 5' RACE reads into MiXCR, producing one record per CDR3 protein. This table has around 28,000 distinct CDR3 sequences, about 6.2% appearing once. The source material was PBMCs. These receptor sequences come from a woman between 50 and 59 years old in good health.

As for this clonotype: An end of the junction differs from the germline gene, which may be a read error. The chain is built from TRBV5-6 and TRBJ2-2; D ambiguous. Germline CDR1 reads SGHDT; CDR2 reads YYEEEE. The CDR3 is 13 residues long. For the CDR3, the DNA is TGTGCCAACAGCTTCAGAGACACCGGGGAGCTGTTTTTT. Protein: CANSFRDTGELFF.

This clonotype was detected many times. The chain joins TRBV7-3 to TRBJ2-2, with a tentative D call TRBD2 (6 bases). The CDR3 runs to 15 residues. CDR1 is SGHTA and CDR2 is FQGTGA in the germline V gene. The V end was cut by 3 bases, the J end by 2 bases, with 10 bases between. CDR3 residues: CASSLTGTNTGELFF. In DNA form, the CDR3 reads TGTGCCAGCAGCTTGACTGGGACTAACACCGGGGAGCTGTTTTTT. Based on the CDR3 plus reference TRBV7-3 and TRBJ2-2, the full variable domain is GAGVSQTPSNKVTEKGKYVELRCDPISGHTALYWYRQSLGQGPEFLIYFQGTGAADDSGLPNDRFFAVRPEGSVSTLKIQRTERGDSAVYLCASSLTGTNTGELFFGEGSRLTVL.

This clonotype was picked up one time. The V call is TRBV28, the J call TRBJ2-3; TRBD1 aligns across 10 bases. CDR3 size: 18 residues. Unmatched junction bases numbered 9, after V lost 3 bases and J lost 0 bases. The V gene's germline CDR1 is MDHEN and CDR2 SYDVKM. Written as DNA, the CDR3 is TGTGCCAGCAGTTTGGATATGGGACAGGGGCTAAGCACAGATACGCAGTATTTT. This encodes CASSLDMGQGLSTDTQYF.

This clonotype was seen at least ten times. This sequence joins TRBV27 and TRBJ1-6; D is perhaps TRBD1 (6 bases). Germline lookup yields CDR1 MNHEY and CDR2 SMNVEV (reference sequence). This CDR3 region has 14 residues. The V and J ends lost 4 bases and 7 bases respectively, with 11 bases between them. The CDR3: CASSYWTENSPLHF. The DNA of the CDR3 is TGTGCCAGCAGTTATTGGACAGAGAATTCACCCCTCCACTTT.

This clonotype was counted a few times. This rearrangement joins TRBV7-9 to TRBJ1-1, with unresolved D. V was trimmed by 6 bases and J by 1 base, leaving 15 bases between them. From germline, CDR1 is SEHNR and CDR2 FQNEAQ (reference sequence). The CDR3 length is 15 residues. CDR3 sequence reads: CASRPGWIGNTEAFF. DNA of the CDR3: TGTGCCAGCAGGCCTGGGTGGATTGGGAACACTGAAGCTTTCTTT.

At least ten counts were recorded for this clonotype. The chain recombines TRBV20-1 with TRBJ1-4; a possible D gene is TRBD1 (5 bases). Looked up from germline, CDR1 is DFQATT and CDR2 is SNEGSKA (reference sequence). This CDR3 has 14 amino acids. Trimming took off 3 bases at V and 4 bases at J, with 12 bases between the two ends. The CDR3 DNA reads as TGCAGTGCTAGTCGGGCAGGGTATAATGAAAAACTGTTTTTT. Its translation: CSASRAGYNEKLFF.

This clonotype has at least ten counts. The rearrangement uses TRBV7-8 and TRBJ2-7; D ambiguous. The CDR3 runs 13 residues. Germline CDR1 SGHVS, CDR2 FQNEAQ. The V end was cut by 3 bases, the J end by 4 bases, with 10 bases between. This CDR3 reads CASSFSIQYEQYF. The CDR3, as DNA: TGTGCCAGCAGCTTCTCAATACAGTACGAGCAGTACTTC.

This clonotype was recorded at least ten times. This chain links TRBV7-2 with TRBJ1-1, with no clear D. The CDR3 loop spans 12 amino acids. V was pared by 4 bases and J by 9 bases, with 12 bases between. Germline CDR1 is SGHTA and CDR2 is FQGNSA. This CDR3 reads CASSSNPGQAFF. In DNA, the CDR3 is TGTGCCAGCAGCTCAAATCCGGGCCAAGCTTTCTTT.

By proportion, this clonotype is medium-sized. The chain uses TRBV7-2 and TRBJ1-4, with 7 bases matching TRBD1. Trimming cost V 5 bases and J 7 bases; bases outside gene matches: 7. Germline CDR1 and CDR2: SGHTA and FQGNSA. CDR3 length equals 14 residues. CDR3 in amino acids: CASSRGTVTEKLFF. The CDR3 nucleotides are TGTGCCAGCAGCCGCGGGACAGTAACTGAAAAACTGTTTTTT.

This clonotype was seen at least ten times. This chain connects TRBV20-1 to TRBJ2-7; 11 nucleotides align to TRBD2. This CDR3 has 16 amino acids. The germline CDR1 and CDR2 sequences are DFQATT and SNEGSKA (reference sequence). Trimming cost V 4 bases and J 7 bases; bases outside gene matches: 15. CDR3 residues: CSATPLTSGNPSEQYF. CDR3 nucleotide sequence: TGCAGTGCTACACCGCTGACTAGCGGGAACCCGAGTGAGCAGTACTTC.

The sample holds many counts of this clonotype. In DNA, the CDR3 is TGTGCCATCAGTCAGGCAGGGGATACGCAGTATTTT. Protein: CAISQAGDTQYF. The V and J genes are TRBV10-3 and TRBJ2-3, with TRBD1 as a possible D gene (5 bases). This CDR3 has 12 amino acids. Germline CDR1 and CDR2: ENHRY and SYGVKD. Trimming took 5 bases from V and 6 from J, leaving 9 bases between them.

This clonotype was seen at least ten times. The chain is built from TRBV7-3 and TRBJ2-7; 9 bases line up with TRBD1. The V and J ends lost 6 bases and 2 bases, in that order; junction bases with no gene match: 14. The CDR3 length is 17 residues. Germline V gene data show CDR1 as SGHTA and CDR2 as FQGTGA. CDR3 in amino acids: CASSFTPTGGKAYEQYF. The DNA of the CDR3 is TGTGCCAGCAGTTTTACCCCGACAGGGGGAAAGGCCTACGAGCAGTACTTC.

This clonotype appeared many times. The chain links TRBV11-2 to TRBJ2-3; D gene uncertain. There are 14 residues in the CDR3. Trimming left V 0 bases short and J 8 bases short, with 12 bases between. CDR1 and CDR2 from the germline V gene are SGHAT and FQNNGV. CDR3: CASSLEIRGGTQYF. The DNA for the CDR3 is TGTGCCAGCAGCTTAGAGATCCGAGGTGGTACGCAGTATTTT.

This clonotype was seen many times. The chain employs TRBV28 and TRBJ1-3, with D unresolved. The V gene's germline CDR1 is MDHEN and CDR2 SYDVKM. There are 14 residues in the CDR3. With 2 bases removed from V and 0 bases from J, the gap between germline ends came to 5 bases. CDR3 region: CASSLQVSGNTIYF. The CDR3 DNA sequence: TGTGCCAGCAGTTTACAAGTCTCTGGAAACACCATATATTTT.